This T cell receptor (beta chain) was sequenced in a study of blood T cell repertoires in COVID-19. Study context: COVID-19 samples collected from the United States, Italy and Spain covered acute and convalescent phases.

Source study methods: Nucleated cell number was recorded as an estimate derived from reference gene primer amplification. Generated by immunoSEQ multiplex PCR, the TCRdb table keeps only in-frame clones and is missing some. That table is the source of V, J and clone size, and D and trimming were worked out from the DNA. Of several thousand clones listed, roughly 90% are singletons. The sample comprised peripheral blood. This TCR was recovered from a man aged 55 to 70 with acute or convalescent COVID-19.

CDR3 nucleotides: TGTGCCAGCTCACCCCAGGTTAGCGGGGGTCCTAGCACAGATACGCAGTATTTT. Its translation is CASSPQVSGGPSTDTQYF. The gene calls are TRBV18 and TRBJ2-3, with TRBD2 matching 9 bases. V lost 3 bases and J lost 0; bases outside the gene matches: 10. CDR3 length: 18 amino acids. CDR1 KGHSH and CDR2 LQKENI come from the germline V gene. Variable domain in full (rest from reference TRBV18 and TRBJ2-3): NAGVMQNPRHLVRRRGQEARLRCSPMKGHSHVYWYRQLPEEGLKFMVYLQKENIIDESGMPKERFSAEFPKEGPSILRIQQVVRGDSAAYFCASSPQVSGGPSTDTQYFGPGTRLTVL.